The clone carrying this TCR beta chain was seen a handful of times. Its antigen is unidentified. A read error may account for a junction end that differs from germline. The data were taken from a study of long-term antiretroviral therapy in people with HIV. Findings and caveats of the study: Data on ART adherence, viral resistance or therapy changes were unavailable. Before ART, certain clones expanded, and these dominated the repertoire at all time points. Control repertoires displayed wider CDR3 length ranges than the HIV repertoires.

Version v3.0 of the immunoSEQ assay ran at survey level. Sequencing efforts were directed toward roughly 35,000-55,000 T-cell genomes per sample. TCRdb's table, derived via immunoSEQ multiplex PCR, lists solely in-frame clones and lacks some. Of about 17,000 clones listed, approximately 90% were seen once; the top ten hold around 12%. The germline CDR1 and CDR2 sequences are SGHNT and YYREEE (reference sequence). The CDR3 loop spans 16 amino acids. Source: unsorted PBMCs, taken 6.9 years after starting antiretroviral therapy. The sequence came from a man between 50 and 59 years old with HIV. The gene calls are TRBV5-4 and TRBJ2-4; the match to TRBD1 covers 10 bases. In DNA form, the CDR3 reads TGCGCCAGCAGCCAAGACACGACAGGGGGCGAGGTCATTCAGTACTTC. This codes for CASSQDTTGGEVIQYF.